Below, one T cell receptor (beta chain) is given with its context. Trimming stripped 3 bases from V and 5 bases from J, with 14 bases between. Germline V gene sequence: CDR1 SGHTA, CDR2 FQGNSA. The CDR3 covers 15 residues. A history of autoimmune disease or systemic immunosuppression excluded patients. This sample is part of a study of OX40 agonist ivuxolimab in advanced cancers. Only in-frame clones appear in the TCRdb table, and some are missing; sequencing was by immunoSEQ multiplex PCR. The sample has 50,000 to 85,000 clones, 87% seen once. The TCR was taken from an adult with an advanced solid tumor such as melanoma, head and neck, liver or kidney cancer. The chain uses TRBV7-2 and TRBJ2-1, with D perhaps TRBD1 (6 bases). This specimen consisted of CD4+ or CD8+ T cells sorted from blood, obtained in a trial of the OX40 agonist ivuxolimab. The CDR3 DNA is TGTGCCAGCAGCTTTGGGGGCAACCAAAACAATGAGCAGTTCTTC. Translating it yields CASSFGGNQNNEQFF.